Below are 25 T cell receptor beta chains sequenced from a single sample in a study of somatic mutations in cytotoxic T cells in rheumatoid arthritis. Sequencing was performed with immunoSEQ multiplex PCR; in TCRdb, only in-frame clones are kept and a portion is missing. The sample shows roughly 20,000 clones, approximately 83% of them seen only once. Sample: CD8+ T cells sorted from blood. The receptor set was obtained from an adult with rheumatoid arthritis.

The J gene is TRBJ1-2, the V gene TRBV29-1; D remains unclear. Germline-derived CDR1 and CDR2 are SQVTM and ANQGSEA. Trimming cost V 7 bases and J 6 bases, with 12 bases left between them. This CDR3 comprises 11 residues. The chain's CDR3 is CSAATVDGYTF. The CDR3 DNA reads TGCAGCGCGGCGACTGTGGATGGCTACACCTTC. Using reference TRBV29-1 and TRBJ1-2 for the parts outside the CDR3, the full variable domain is SAVISQKPSRDICQRGTSLTIQCQVDSQVTMMFWYRQQPGQSLTLIATANQGSEATYESGFVIDKFPISRPNLTFSTLTVSNMSPEDSSIYLCSAATVDGYTFGSGTRLTVV.

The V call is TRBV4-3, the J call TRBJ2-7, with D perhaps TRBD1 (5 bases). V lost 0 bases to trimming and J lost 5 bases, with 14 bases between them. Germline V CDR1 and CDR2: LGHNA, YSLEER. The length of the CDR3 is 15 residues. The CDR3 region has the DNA TGCGCCAGCAGCCAAGATGGGGCTAGTCTGGACGAGCAGTACTTC. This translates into CASSQDGASLDEQYF.

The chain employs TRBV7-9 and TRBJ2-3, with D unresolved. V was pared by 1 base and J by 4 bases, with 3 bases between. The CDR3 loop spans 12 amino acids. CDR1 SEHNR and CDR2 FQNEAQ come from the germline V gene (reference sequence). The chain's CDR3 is CASSLDPDTQYF. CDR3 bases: TGTGCCAGCAGCTTAGACCCAGATACGCAGTATTTT.

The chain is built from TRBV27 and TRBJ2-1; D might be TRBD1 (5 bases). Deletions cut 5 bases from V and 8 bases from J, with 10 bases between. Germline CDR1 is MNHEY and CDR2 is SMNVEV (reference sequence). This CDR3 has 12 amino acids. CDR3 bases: TGTGCCAGCAGTCAGGGTAACGATGAGCAGTTCTTC. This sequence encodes CASSQGNDEQFF.

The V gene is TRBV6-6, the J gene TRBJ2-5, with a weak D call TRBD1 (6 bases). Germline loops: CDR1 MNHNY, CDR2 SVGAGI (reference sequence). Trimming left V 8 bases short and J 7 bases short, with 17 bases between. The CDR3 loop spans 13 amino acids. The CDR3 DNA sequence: TGTGCCAGCCAACCCCTCGGCAGGGGGACCCAGTACTTC. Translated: CASQPLGRGTQYF.

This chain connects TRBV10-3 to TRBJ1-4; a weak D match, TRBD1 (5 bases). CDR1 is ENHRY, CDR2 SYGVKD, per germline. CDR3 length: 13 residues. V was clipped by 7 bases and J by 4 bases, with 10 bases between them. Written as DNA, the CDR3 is TGTGCCATCAAAGGGGACCGTAATGAAAAACTGTTTTTT. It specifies CAIKGDRNEKLFF.

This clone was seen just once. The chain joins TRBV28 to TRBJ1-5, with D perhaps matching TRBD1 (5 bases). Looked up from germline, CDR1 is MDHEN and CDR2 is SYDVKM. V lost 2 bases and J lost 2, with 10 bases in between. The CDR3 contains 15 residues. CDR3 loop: CASSLQGTGNQPQHF. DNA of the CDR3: TGTGCCAGCAGTTTACAGGGTACGGGCAATCAGCCCCAGCATTTT.

CDR3 loop: CASSPRENEQFF. The CDR3 DNA reads as TGCGCCAGCAGCCCCCGGGAGAATGAGCAGTTCTTC. The rearrangement uses TRBV4-1 and TRBJ2-1, with TRBD2 as a possible D gene (6 bases). The V end was cut by 4 bases, the J end by 7 bases, with 8 bases between. This CDR3 is 12 amino acids long. The V gene's germline CDR1 is MGHRA and CDR2 YSYEKL.

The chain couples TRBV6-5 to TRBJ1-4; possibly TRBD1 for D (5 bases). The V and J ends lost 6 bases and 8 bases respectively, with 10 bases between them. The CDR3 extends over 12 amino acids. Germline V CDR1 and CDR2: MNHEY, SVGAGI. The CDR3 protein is CASSLGDEKLFF. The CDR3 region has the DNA TGTGCCAGCAGCCTTGGGGACGAAAAACTGTTTTTT.

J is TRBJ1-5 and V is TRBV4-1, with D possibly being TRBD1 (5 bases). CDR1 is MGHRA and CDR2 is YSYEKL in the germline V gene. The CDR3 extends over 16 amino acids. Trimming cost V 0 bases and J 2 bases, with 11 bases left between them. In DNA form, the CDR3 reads TGCGCCAGCAGCCAAGAACGGGGCGGTGGCAATCAGCCCCAGCATTTT. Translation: CASSQERGGGNQPQHF.

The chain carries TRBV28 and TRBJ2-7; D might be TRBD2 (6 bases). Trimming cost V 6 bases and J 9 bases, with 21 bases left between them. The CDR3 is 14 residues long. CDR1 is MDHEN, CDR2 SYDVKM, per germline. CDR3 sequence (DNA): TGTGCCAGCAGCTCCAGCGGGCGATCCCTAGCGCAGTACGTC. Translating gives CASSSSGRSLAQYV.

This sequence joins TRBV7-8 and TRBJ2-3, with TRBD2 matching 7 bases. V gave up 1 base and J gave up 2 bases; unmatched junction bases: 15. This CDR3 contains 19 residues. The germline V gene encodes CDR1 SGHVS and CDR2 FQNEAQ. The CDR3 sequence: CASSLDQLSGIVHTDTQYF. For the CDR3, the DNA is TGTGCCAGCAGCTTAGACCAGCTGAGCGGGATCGTGCACACAGATACGCAGTATTTT.

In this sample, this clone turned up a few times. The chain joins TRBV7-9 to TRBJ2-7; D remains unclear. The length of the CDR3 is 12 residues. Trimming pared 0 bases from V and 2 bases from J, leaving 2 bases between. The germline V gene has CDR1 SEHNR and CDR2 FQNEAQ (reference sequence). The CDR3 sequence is CASSLAPYEQYF. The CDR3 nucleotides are TGTGCCAGCAGCTTAGCGCCCTACGAGCAGTACTTC.

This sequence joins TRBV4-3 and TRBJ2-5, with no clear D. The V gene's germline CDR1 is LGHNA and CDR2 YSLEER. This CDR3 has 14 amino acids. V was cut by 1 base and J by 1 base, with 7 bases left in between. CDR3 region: CASSQVKFQETQYF. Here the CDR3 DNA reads TGCGCCAGCAGCCAAGTGAAGTTCCAAGAGACCCAGTACTTC.

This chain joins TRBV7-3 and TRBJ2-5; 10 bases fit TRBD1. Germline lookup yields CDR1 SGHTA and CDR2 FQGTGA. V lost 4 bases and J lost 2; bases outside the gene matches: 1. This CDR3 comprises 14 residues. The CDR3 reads CASSWTGGQETQYF. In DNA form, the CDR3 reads TGTGCCAGCAGCTGGACAGGGGGTCAAGAGACCCAGTACTTC.

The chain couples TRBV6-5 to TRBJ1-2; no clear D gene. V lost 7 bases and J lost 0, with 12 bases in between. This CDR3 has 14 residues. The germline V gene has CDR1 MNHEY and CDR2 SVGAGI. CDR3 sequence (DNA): TGTGCCAGCACGACCCGATCCTCTAACTATGGCTACACCTTC. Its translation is CASTTRSSNYGYTF.

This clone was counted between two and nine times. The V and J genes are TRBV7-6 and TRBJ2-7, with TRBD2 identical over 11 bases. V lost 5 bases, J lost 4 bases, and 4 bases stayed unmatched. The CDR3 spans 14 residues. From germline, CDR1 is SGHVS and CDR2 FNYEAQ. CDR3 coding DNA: TGTGCCAGCAGCCATAGGACTAGCGGGTACGAGCAGTACTTC. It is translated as CASSHRTSGYEQYF.

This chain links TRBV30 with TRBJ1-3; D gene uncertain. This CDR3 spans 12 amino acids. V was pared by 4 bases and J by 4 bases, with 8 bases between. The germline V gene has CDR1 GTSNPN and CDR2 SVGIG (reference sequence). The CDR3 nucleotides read TGTGCCTGGAAGAGGGCGGGAAACACCATATATTTT. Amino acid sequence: CAWKRAGNTIYF.

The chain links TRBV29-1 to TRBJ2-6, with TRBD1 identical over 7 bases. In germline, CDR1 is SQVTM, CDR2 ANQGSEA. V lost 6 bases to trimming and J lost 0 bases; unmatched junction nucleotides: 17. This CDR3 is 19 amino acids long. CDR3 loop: CSVAPPRQGSTSGANVLTF. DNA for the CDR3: TGCAGCGTAGCCCCCCCCCGACAGGGATCAACCTCTGGGGCCAACGTCCTGACTTTC.

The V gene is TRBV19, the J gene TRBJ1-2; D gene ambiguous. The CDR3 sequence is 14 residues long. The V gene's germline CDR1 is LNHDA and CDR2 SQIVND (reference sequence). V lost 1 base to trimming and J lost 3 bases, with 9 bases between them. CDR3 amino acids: CASSIGGIDYGYTF. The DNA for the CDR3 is TGTGCCAGTAGTATAGGGGGAATTGACTATGGCTACACCTTC.

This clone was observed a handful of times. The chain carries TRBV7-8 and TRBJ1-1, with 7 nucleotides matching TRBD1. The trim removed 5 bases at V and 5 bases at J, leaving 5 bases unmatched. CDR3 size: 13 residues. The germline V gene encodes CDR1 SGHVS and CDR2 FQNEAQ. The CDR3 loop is CASSPQGRTEAFF. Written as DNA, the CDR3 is TGTGCCAGCAGCCCACAGGGGAGGACTGAAGCTTTCTTT.

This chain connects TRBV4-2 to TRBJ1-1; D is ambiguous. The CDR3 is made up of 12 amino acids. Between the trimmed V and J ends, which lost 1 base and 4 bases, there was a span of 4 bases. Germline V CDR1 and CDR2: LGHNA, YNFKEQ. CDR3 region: CASSQGSTEAFF. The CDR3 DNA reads TGTGCCAGCAGCCAAGGTAGCACTGAAGCTTTCTTT.

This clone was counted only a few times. CDR3 sequence: CASSPTPGFSRTDTQYF. Here the CDR3 DNA reads TGTGCCAGCAGTCCTACTCCCGGCTTCAGCCGCACAGATACGCAGTATTTT. This chain links TRBV27 with TRBJ2-3; the D is unclear. V shed 5 bases and J shed 1 base, with 19 bases lying between them. The CDR3 length is 17 residues. Germline V gives CDR1 MNHEY, CDR2 SMNVEV (reference sequence).

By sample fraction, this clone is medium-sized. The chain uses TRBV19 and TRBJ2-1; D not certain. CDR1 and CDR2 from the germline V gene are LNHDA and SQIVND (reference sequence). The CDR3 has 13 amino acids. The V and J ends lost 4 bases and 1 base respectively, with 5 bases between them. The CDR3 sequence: CASSKASYNEQFF. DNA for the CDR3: TGTGCCAGTAGTAAGGCGTCCTACAATGAGCAGTTCTTC.

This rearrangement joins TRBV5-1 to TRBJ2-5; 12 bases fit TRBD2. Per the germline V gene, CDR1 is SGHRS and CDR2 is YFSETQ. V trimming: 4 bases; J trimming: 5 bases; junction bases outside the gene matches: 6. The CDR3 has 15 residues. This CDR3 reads CASSNGTSGYETQYF. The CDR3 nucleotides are TGCGCCAGCAGCAACGGGACTAGCGGGTATGAGACCCAGTACTTC.